These 19 T cell receptor beta chains share one sample of origin, sequenced in a study of T cells in Graves' hyperthyroidism and ophthalmopathy. What was amplified from RNA transcripts were TCR beta CDR3 regions. HTBI primers drove first-round RT-PCR of the TCR CDR3. TCRdb re-called the multiplex PCR reads through MiXCR, storing one row per CDR3 protein. The sample has 620,000 or so distinct CDR3 sequences, around 13% seen once. Sequenced input: blood. All receptors derive from a woman between 45 and 60 years old with Graves' ophthalmopathy.

V is TRBV19 and J is TRBJ1-1; 7 positions agree with TRBD1. J lost 2 bases, V lost 5 bases, and 14 bases had no gene match. The length of the CDR3 is 17 residues. Germline V gene sequence: CDR1 LNHDA, CDR2 SQIVND (reference sequence). For the CDR3, the DNA is TGTGCCAGTAGTCCCCGAGTTGTGATAGGGGGCAACACTGAAGCTTTCTTT. Amino acids: CASSPRVVIGGNTEAFF.

The chain links TRBV9 to TRBJ2-1; D is undetermined. Trimming took 4 bases from V and 8 from J, leaving 10 bases between them. Germline V CDR1 and CDR2: SGDLS, YYNGEE. The CDR3 has 12 amino acids. The CDR3 bases are TGTGCCAGCAGCCCCCCCTCCTATGAGCAGTTCTTC. Translation: CASSPPSYEQFF.

This clonotype was observed at least ten times. The CDR3 loop is CASSRPPLAGEFAPQMSRQFF. Here the CDR3 DNA reads TGTGCCAGCAGCCGACCGCCCCTAGCGGGAGAATTTGCTCCCCAAATGAGCCGGCAGTTCTTC. The V gene is TRBV28, the J gene TRBJ2-1, with 10 nucleotides matching TRBD2. CDR3 length: 21 residues. V trimming: 6 bases; J trimming: 12 bases; junction bases outside the gene matches: 32. Germline V gives CDR1 MDHEN, CDR2 SYDVKM.

To note about this clonotype: A much larger clone lies a single base off, so this may be a read error. This chain uses TRBV20-1 with TRBJ2-5; 7 bases align to TRBD2. The CDR3 totals 14 residues. CDR1 and CDR2 (germline): DFQATT, SNEGSKA (reference sequence). The CDR3 protein is CSARDRPGRETRYF. The CDR3 nucleotides read TGCAGTGCTAGAGATCGTCCAGGGAGGGAGACCCGGTACTTC.

This clonotype occurred a few times. The chain links TRBV14 to TRBJ1-6; D unresolved. Germline CDR1 is SGHDN and CDR2 is FVKESK. The CDR3 length is 14 residues. The V and J ends lost 1 base and 7 bases respectively, with 8 bases between them. The CDR3 reads CASSQVLGNSPLHF. The DNA of the CDR3 is TGTGCCAGCAGCCAAGTTCTGGGGAATTCACCCCTCCACTTT.

Worth noting for this clonotype: Since a much larger clone is just one base distant, this may be a read error. A read error is likely, as this CDR3 ends without the conserved phenylalanine or tryptophan. The chain carries TRBV24-1 and TRBJ2-1, with 8 nucleotides matching TRBD1. V lost 0 bases, J lost 6 bases, and 6 bases stayed unmatched. This CDR3 region has 16 residues. CDR1 is KGHDR, CDR2 SFDVKD, per germline. The CDR3 spells CATSDLGQGIGNEQFV. The CDR3 DNA follows: TGTGCCACCAGTGATTTGGGACAGGGAATCGGCAATGAGCAGTTCGTC.

This clonotype was found many times. This rearrangement joins TRBV12-3 or TRBV12-4 to TRBJ1-4; TRBD1 might be the D (6 bases). V lost 5 bases to trimming and J lost 4 bases, with 14 bases between them. The CDR3 sequence is 15 residues long. In DNA form, the CDR3 reads TGTGCCAGCAGTCCCCCAGGGGCCTATAATGAAAAACTGTTTTTT. Amino acids: CASSPPGAYNEKLFF.

This clonotype was seen ten or more times. The V gene is TRBV12-3 or TRBV12-4, the J gene TRBJ2-3; TRBD2 agrees at 8 bases. After removal of 3 bases from V and 3 bases from J, the junction contained 20 bases not matched to a gene. CDR3 size: 20 residues. The DNA for the CDR3 is TGTGCCAGCAGTTTTATATCAGCGGGAGTAACGGGCGGGAGTACAGATACGCAGTATTTT. Its protein product is CASSFISAGVTGGSTDTQYF.

This clonotype has more than one count but fewer than ten. The chain carries TRBV5-1 and TRBJ2-5; D possibly corresponds to TRBD1 (6 bases). Germline values: CDR1 SGHRS, CDR2 YFSETQ. V was clipped by 2 bases and J by 7 bases, with 12 bases between them. The CDR3 sequence is 13 residues long. The CDR3 bases are TGCGCCAGCAGCTTACAGGGCATTGGGACCCAGTACTTC. It codes for CASSLQGIGTQYF.

This clonotype has a count of ten or more. The CDR3 region is CASSPPGLADLISYNEQFF. The DNA for the CDR3 is TGTGCCAGCTCACCGCCGGGGCTAGCGGACTTAATCTCCTACAATGAGCAGTTCTTC. This chain uses TRBV18 with TRBJ2-1; 7 bases align to TRBD2. The V and J ends lost 3 bases and 0 bases, in that order; junction bases with no gene match: 14. This CDR3 is 19 amino acids long. Germline loops: CDR1 KGHSH, CDR2 LQKENI.

This clonotype appeared many times. V is TRBV6-2 or TRBV6-3 and J is TRBJ2-3, with D perhaps matching TRBD1 (5 bases). With 4 bases removed from V and 1 base from J, the gap between germline ends came to 12 bases. The CDR3 extends over 15 amino acids. The V gene's germline CDR1 is MNHEY and CDR2 SVGEGT. CDR3 protein: CASSSGRVGTDTQYF. In DNA form, the CDR3 reads TGTGCCAGCAGTTCGGGCAGGGTTGGCACAGATACGCAGTATTTT.

This clonotype was seen repeatedly, ten times or more. The chain is built from TRBV14 and TRBJ1-2, with 10 positions matching TRBD1. With 1 base clipped from V and 5 bases from J, the junction kept 13 bases outside the gene matches. The germline gives CDR1 SGHDN, CDR2 FVKESK. This CDR3 contains 18 residues. In DNA, the CDR3 is TGTGCCAGCAGCCAAGCCCTTGGGAGAGGACAGGGGGAGTATGGCTACACCTTC. Protein sequence: CASSQALGRGQGEYGYTF.

This clonotype has a handful of counts. V gene TRBV24-1 combines with J gene TRBJ2-7; D ambiguous. The CDR3 is 12 amino acids. The V gene lost 2 bases and the J gene lost 5 bases, with 6 bases spanning the gap. The V gene's germline CDR1 is KGHDR and CDR2 SFDVKD. The CDR3 DNA is TGTGCCACCAGTGATTATGACAACGAGCAGTACTTC. Its translation: CATSDYDNEQYF.

In its sample, this clonotype was seen many times. This sequence joins TRBV28 and TRBJ2-1; D is uncertain. CDR3 size: 16 residues. Looked up from germline, CDR1 is MDHEN and CDR2 is SYDVKM. V dropped 7 bases and J dropped 0 bases, with 16 bases sitting between them. CDR3 loop: CASNFSRSRSYNEQFF. The CDR3 DNA reads as TGTGCCAGCAACTTTAGCAGGAGTCGCTCCTACAATGAGCAGTTCTTC.

This clonotype occurred a few times. V and J are TRBV20-1 and TRBJ1-3; D is possibly TRBD1 (5 bases). CDR1 is DFQATT, CDR2 SNEGSKA, per germline (reference sequence). The V gene lost 3 bases and the J gene lost 1 base, with 10 bases spanning the gap. The CDR3 extends over 14 amino acids. The CDR3 protein is CSARDIDSGNTIYF. CDR3 DNA: TGCAGTGCTAGGGACATCGATTCTGGAAACACCATATATTTT.

This clonotype was observed many times. The rearrangement links TRBV11-2 to TRBJ1-2; TRBD1 matches at 9 bases. After removal of 4 bases from V and 8 bases from J, the junction contained 8 bases not matched to a gene. Germline values: CDR1 SGHAT, CDR2 FQNNGV. There are 14 residues in the CDR3. The CDR3 sequence is CASSSQGAALGYTF. The CDR3 coding sequence is TGTGCCAGCAGCTCACAGGGGGCGGCTTTGGGCTACACCTTC. Full variable domain (outside the CDR3, taken from reference TRBV11-2 and TRBJ1-2): EAGVAQSPRYKIIEKRQSVAFWCNPISGHATLYWYQQILGQGPKLLIQFQNNGVVDDSQLPKDRFSAERLKGVDSTLKIQPAKLEDSAVYLCASSSQGAALGYTFGSGTRLTVV.

This sequence joins TRBV7-9 and TRBJ2-4; D unclear. The germline gives CDR1 SEHNR, CDR2 FQNEAQ (reference sequence). V was clipped by 5 bases and J by 8 bases, with 10 bases between them. This CDR3 contains 12 residues. The DNA of the CDR3 is TGTGCCAGCAGCCCGGCGGTGGACATTCAGTACTTC. As protein: CASSPAVDIQYF. Using reference TRBV7-9 and TRBJ2-4 for the parts outside the CDR3, the full variable domain is DTGVSQNPRHKITKRGQNVTFRCDPISEHNRLYWYRQTLGQGPEFLTYFQNEAQLEKSRLLSDRFSAERPKGSFSTLEIQRTEQGDSAMYLCASSPAVDIQYFGAGTRLSVL.

This clonotype came up once. The rearrangement links TRBV25-1 to TRBJ2-7; TRBD2 matches 14 bases. Germline V gives CDR1 MGHDK, CDR2 SYGVNS. The length of the CDR3 is 16 residues. Unmatched junction bases numbered 8, after V lost 6 bases and J lost 4 bases. CDR3 loop: CASRGTSGSEVYEQYF. The CDR3 coding sequence is TGTGCCAGCAGGGGGACTAGCGGGAGTGAGGTTTACGAGCAGTACTTC.

In its sample, this clonotype was seen a few times. The genes are TRBV6-1 and TRBJ1-1, with D possibly matching TRBD1 (6 bases). Germline CDR1 and CDR2: MNHNS and SASEGT. V was pared by 8 bases and J by 1 base, with 17 bases between. The CDR3 loop spans 15 amino acids. Here the CDR3 reads CASWGPHMGNTEAFF. In DNA form, the CDR3 reads TGTGCCAGCTGGGGGCCCCACATGGGGAACACTGAAGCTTTCTTT.